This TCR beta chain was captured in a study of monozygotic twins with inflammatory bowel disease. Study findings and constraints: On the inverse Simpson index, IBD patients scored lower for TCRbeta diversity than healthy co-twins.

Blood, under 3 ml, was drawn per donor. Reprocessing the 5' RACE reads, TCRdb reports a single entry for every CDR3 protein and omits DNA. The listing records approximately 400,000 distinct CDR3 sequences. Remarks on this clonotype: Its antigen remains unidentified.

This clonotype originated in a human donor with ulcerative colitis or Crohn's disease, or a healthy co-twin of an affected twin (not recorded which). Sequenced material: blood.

The CDR3 protein is CSVADPYEQYF. This chain uses TRBV29-1 with TRBJ2-7. The germline gives CDR1 SQVTM, CDR2 ANQGSEA. This CDR3 has 11 residues.